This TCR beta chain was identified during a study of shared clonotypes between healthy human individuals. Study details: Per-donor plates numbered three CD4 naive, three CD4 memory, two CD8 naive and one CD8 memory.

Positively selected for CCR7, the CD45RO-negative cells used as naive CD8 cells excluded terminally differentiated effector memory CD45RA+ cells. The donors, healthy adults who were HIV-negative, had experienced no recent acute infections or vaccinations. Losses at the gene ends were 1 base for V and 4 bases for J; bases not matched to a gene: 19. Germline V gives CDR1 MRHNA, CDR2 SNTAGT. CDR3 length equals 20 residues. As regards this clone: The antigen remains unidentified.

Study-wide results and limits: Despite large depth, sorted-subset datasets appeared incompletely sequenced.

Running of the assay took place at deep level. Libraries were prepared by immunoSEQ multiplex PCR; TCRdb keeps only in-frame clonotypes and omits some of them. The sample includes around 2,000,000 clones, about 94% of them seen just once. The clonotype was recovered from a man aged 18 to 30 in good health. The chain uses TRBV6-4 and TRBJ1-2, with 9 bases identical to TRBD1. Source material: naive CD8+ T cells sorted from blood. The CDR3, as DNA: TGTGCCAGCAGTGACTACTCCCCAACTCCTGACAGGGGGGGAAGCTATGGCTACACCTTC. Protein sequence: CASSDYSPTPDRGGSYGYTF.